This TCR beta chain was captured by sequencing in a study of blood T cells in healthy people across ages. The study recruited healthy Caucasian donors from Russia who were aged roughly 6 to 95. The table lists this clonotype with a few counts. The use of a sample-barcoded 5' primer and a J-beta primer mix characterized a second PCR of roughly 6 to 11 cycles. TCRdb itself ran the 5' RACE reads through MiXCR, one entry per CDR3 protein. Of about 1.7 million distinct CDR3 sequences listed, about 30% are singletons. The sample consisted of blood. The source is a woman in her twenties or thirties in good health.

As DNA, the CDR3 is TGTGCCAGCAGCTTGGGAGCGGGAGTTCGCGAGCAGTACTTC. Residues: CASSLGAGVREQYF. The V gene is TRBV7-9, the J gene TRBJ2-5; 8 bases are a match to TRBD2. The end of the DNA aligns better with TRBJ2-7, so the J call may be wrong. CDR1 is SEHNR and CDR2 is FQNEAQ in the germline V gene (reference sequence). The CDR3 is 14 residues long.